The clone carrying this TCR beta chain was detected a few times. Antigen specificity is unknown. These data originate in a study of blood T cells in healthy people across ages. Overall study results and limits: In older individuals, TCR beta diversity per million T cells was lower, falling roughly linearly with age. Diversity of TCR beta correlated strongly with naive T cell percentage.

A sample-barcoded 5' primer and a J-beta primer mix were used in a second PCR of about 6 to 12 cycles. TCRdb used MiXCR to reprocess the 5' RACE reads, holding one entry per CDR3 protein. This table has hundreds of thousands of distinct CDR3 sequences, about half appearing once. Germline lookup yields CDR1 KGHSH and CDR2 LQKENI. Trimming left V 3 bases short and J 3 bases short, with 9 bases between. The CDR3 runs 15 residues. The origin of this receptor is a man at least 80 years old in good health. The chain combines TRBV18 with TRBJ2-6; D uncertain. The sequenced sample was blood. The CDR3 nucleotides read TGTGCCAGCTCACCTAGTAACGGTGGGGCCAACGTCCTGACTTTC. It encodes CASSPSNGGANVLTF.